The 13 T cell receptor beta chains below were found in one sample sequenced in a study of OX40 agonist ivuxolimab in advanced cancers. Produced via immunoSEQ multiplex PCR; TCRdb's table is partial and in-frame only. This table has about 64,000 clones, roughly 84% appearing once. Sequenced here: CD4+ or CD8+ T cells sorted from blood, sampled in a trial of the OX40 agonist ivuxolimab. The origin of the receptors is an adult with an advanced solid tumor such as melanoma, head and neck, liver or kidney cancer.

This clone was seen once. The chain joins TRBV5-4 to TRBJ2-7; no clear D gene. Trimming shortened V by 1 base and J by 3 bases, and 11 bases separated the two germline ends. Germline CDR1 SGHNT, CDR2 YYREEE (reference sequence). The CDR3 extends over 14 amino acids. The CDR3 sequence is CASSLRAEGYEQYF. The CDR3 region has the DNA TGTGCCAGCAGCTTGCGGGCAGAAGGCTACGAGCAGTACTTC.

CDR3 residues: CASSDGTSGRVSTGELFF. The CDR3 DNA is TGTGCCAGCAGCGATGGGACTAGCGGGAGGGTAAGCACCGGGGAGCTGTTTTTT. J is TRBJ2-2 and V is TRBV9; the match to TRBD2 covers 16 bases. The CDR3 runs 18 residues. J was trimmed by 4 bases and V by 3 bases; bases with no gene match: 6. The germline V gene encodes CDR1 SGDLS and CDR2 YYNGEE.

The rearrangement uses TRBV5-4 and TRBJ2-5, with 8 positions matching TRBD1. The J call may be wrong; the DNA end is better matched by TRBJ2-7. This CDR3 is 13 amino acids long. Germline V gives CDR1 SGHNT, CDR2 YYREEE (reference sequence). The CDR3: CASLDRGSYEQYF. Written as DNA, the CDR3 is TGTGCCAGCCTAGACAGGGGATCCTACGAGCAGTACTTC.

This clone was counted a single time. Here the CDR3 DNA reads TGTGCCTGGAGTGGGGGCGAATATGGCTACACCTTC. This codes for CAWSGGEYGYTF. V usage is TRBV30 and J usage is TRBJ1-2; D may be TRBD1 (5 bases). CDR1 and CDR2 (germline): GTSNPN, SVGIG (reference sequence). This CDR3 comprises 12 residues. Trimming took off 1 base at V and 5 bases at J, with 8 bases between the two ends.

CDR3 protein: CASSRTGSKDTQYF. The CDR3, as DNA: TGTGCCAGCAGTAGGACAGGGTCGAAAGATACGCAGTATTTT. This chain joins TRBV6-1 and TRBJ2-3; 8 bases line up with TRBD1. The CDR3 loop spans 14 amino acids. CDR1 MNHNS and CDR2 SASEGT come from the germline V gene. J was trimmed by 5 bases and V by 5 bases; bases with no gene match: 6.

This rearrangement joins TRBV4-1 to TRBJ2-3; D gene uncertain. The V gene's germline CDR1 is MGHRA and CDR2 YSYEKL. Between the trimmed V and J ends, which lost 1 base and 2 bases, there was a span of 25 bases. CDR3 length: 20 residues. The DNA for the CDR3 is TGCGCCAGCAGCCAAGTGGAAGCGTCAACTAACTTGCCCCCCACAGATACGCAGTATTTT. It specifies CASSQVEASTNLPPTDTQYF.

The chain uses TRBV23-1 and TRBJ1-5; TRBD1 might be the D (6 bases). TRBV23-1 has ORF status, its function being uncertain. The CDR3 runs to 16 residues. V was shortened by 0 bases and J by 4 bases, with 13 bases between the two germline ends. In nucleotides, the CDR3 is TGCGCCAGCAGTCAATCCGTCGACAGGTGTAATCAGCCCCAGCATTTT. Its protein is CASSQSVDRCNQPQHF.

CDR3: CASSRTTGLVDEQYF. For the CDR3, the DNA is TGTGCCAGCAGCCGAACGACCGGACTAGTTGATGAGCAGTACTTC. The V and J genes are TRBV27 and TRBJ2-7, with TRBD2 matching over 7 bases. This CDR3 is 15 amino acids long. V was clipped by 6 bases and J by 7 bases; unmatched bases: 15. Germline CDR1 MNHEY, CDR2 SMNVEV (reference sequence).

V is TRBV2 and J is TRBJ2-3, with 7 nucleotides matching TRBD2. Germline assignment: CDR1 SNHLY and CDR2 FYNNEI. V dropped 10 bases and J dropped 4; count of bases not matched to a gene: 2. The CDR3 extends over 11 amino acids. CDR3 nucleotides: TGTGCCACCCGGGAGGCAGATACGCAGTATTTT. Amino acid sequence: CATREADTQYF. Together with reference TRBV2 and TRBJ2-3, the CDR3 gives the full variable domain: EPEVTQTPSHQVTQMGQEVILRCVPISNHLYFYWYRQILGQKVEFLVSFYNNEISEKSEIFDDQFSVERPDGSNFTLKIRSTKLEDSAMYFCATREADTQYFGPGTRLTVL.

This chain links TRBV4-1 with TRBJ2-6; D unresolved. The germline gives CDR1 MGHRA, CDR2 YSYEKL. The CDR3 runs to 15 residues. Trimming shortened V by 2 bases and J by 0 bases, and 5 bases separated the two germline ends. CDR3 nucleotide sequence: TGCGCCAGCAGCCAATACCCCTCTGGGGCCAACGTCCTGACTTTC. The encoded protein is CASSQYPSGANVLTF.

The rearrangement links TRBV29-1 to TRBJ1-2; 9 nucleotides line up with TRBD1. Germline CDR1 and CDR2: SQVTM and ANQGSEA. The V and J ends lost 7 bases and 8 bases, in that order; junction bases with no gene match: 5. This CDR3 spans 11 amino acids. The CDR3 nucleotides read TGCAGCGAGGGACAGGGAGGAGGCTACACCTTC. This gives the protein CSEGQGGGYTF.

The chain recombines TRBV16 with TRBJ1-3, with 7 positions matching TRBD1. Trimming took 1 base from V and 1 from J; bases not matched to a gene: 1. This CDR3 has 15 amino acids. The V gene's germline CDR1 is KGHSY and CDR2 FQNENV. The CDR3 loop is CASSQYRGSGNTIYF. Here the CDR3 DNA reads TGTGCCAGCAGCCAATACAGGGGATCTGGAAACACCATATATTTT.

The chain is built from TRBV28 and TRBJ2-7, with 8 positions matching TRBD1. After removal of 6 bases from V and 6 bases from J, the junction contained 10 bases not matched to a gene. Looked up from germline, CDR1 is MDHEN and CDR2 is SYDVKM. The length of the CDR3 is 14 residues. The CDR3 DNA follows: TGTGCCAGCAGCTTCCGGGACAGGAGGATCGAGCAGTACTTC. Its translation: CASSFRDRRIEQYF.